A selection of T cell receptor beta chains follows, all from one sample in a study of blood T cell repertoires in COVID-19. Only in-frame clones appear in the TCRdb table, and some are missing; sequencing was by immunoSEQ multiplex PCR. This sample has about 250,000 clones, with approximately 89% found just once. Material for sequencing was peripheral blood. These receptors all stem from a woman in her thirties with COVID-19, enrolled during active disease. Each CDR3 is given with its conserved first and last residue. D genes are given only for firm matches. Expanded clones get a size class; other rows say once, few or many, or leave the size out.

V gene	clone size	D gene	J gene	CDR3 protein	CDR3 DNA
TRBV28	NA	NA	TRBJ1-1	CASSFFGHLQNTEAFF	TGTGCCAGCAGTTTCTTCGGACACCTACAGAACACTGAAGCTTTCTTT
TRBV3-1/TRBV3-2	NA	TRBD2	TRBJ2-1	CASSQGRTRVLNEQFF	TGTGCCAGCAGCCAAGGACGGACTAGGGTCCTCAATGAGCAGTTCTTC
TRBV4-1	NA	NA	TRBJ1-1	CASSQDPVNTEAFF	TGCGCCAGCAGCCAAGATCCAGTGAACACTGAAGCTTTCTTT
TRBV24-1	NA	NA	TRBJ2-6	CATSDTSYISGANVLTF	TGTGCCACCAGTGACACCTCATACATCTCTGGGGCCAACGTCCTGACTTTC
TRBV13	NA	TRBD1	TRBJ1-3	CASSPGQPNPSGNTIYF	TGTGCCAGCAGCCCGGGACAGCCAAACCCCTCTGGAAACACCATATATTTT
TRBV4-2	NA	NA	TRBJ2-3	CASSQVGGGAGPSTDTQYF	TGTGCCAGCAGCCAAGTTGGAGGGGGCGCCGGGCCAAGCACAGATACGCAGTATTTT
TRBV10-3	NA	TRBD1	TRBJ1-2	CAISERMTGGAVDYGYTF	TGTGCCATCAGTGAGCGTATGACAGGGGGCGCGGTGGACTATGGCTACACCTTC
TRBV24-1	NA	TRBD1	TRBJ1-2	CATSDRTGLHGYTF	TGTGCCACCAGTGATCGGACAGGGCTCCATGGCTACACCTTC
TRBV11-2	NA	NA	TRBJ2-3	CASSLEGPHPRYTQYF	TGTGCCAGCAGCTTAGAGGGGCCTCATCCCAGGTATACGCAGTATTTT
TRBV29-1	NA	TRBD2	TRBJ2-3	CSVGRSGLPTDTQYF	TGCAGCGTTGGGCGTTCGGGACTACCCACAGATACGCAGTATTTT
TRBV28	NA	TRBD1	TRBJ2-5	CASTTPLTGGKETQYF	TGTGCCAGCACTACTCCTCTCACAGGGGGTAAAGAGACCCAGTACTTC
TRBV27	once	NA	TRBJ2-4	CASSPEPGRGWNGNIQYF	TGTGCCAGCAGTCCCGAACCCGGCAGGGGTTGGAATGGAAACATTCAGTACTTC
TRBV21-1	NA	NA	TRBJ2-7	CASSKVTRDRVYEQYF	TGTGCCAGCAGCAAAGTGACCCGGGACAGGGTCTACGAGCAGTACTTC
TRBV10-3	NA	TRBD1	TRBJ2-7	CAIRDPTGGSDEQYF	TGTGCCATCAGGGACCCCACAGGGGGCTCAGACGAGCAGTACTTC
TRBV6-5	few	NA	TRBJ1-6	CASSLRENNSPLHF	TGTGCCAGCAGTCTCCGGGAAAATAATTCACCCCTCCACTTT
TRBV28	NA	TRBD2	TRBJ2-7	CASTRTSGGPSYEQYF	TGTGCCAGCACCAGGACTAGCGGGGGGCCCTCCTACGAGCAGTACTTC
TRBV27	NA	TRBD2	TRBJ2-1	CASSLHGLAGGQNNEQFF	TGTGCCAGCAGTTTACACGGACTAGCGGGGGGCCAAAACAATGAGCAGTTCTTC
TRBV7-8	NA	NA	TRBJ1-1	CASSESKQGNTEAFF	TGTGCCAGCAGCGAGAGTAAACAGGGGAACACTGAAGCTTTCTTT
TRBV6-5	NA	NA	TRBJ1-1	CASSPTLLLNTEAFF	TGTGCCAGCAGTCCGACCCTCCTACTAAACACTGAAGCTTTCTTT
TRBV9	few	NA	TRBJ2-2	CASSPQGAGGPGELFF	TGTGCCAGCAGCCCCCAGGGGGCGGGAGGGCCCGGGGAGCTGTTTTTT
TRBV7-2	once	TRBD1	TRBJ2-5	CASSLDREATQYF	TGTGCCAGCAGCCTGGACAGGGAGGCGACCCAGTACTTC
TRBV5-1	NA	NA	TRBJ2-7	CASSLVGHEQYF	TGCGCCAGCAGCTTGGTTGGGCACGAGCAGTACTTC
TRBV29-1	NA	NA	TRBJ2-7	CSVSTSRTDEQYF	TGCAGCGTTTCAACTAGCAGAACTGACGAGCAGTACTTC
TRBV27	once	NA	TRBJ2-3	CASSLSSTDTQYF	TGTGCCAGCAGCCTTTCTAGCACAGATACGCAGTATTTT
TRBV7-2	NA	TRBD2	TRBJ2-1	CASSRTSALYNEQFF	TGTGCCAGCAGCCGGACTAGCGCATTGTACAATGAGCAGTTCTTC
TRBV27	NA	TRBD1	TRBJ1-2	CASSRGQGNYGYTF	TGTGCCAGCAGTAGGGGACAGGGGAACTATGGCTACACCTTC
TRBV19	NA	TRBD1	TRBJ1-6	CASSQGGNSPLHF	TGTGCCAGTTCACAGGGGGGTAATTCACCCCTCCACTTT
TRBV20-1	NA	TRBD2	TRBJ2-5	CSAGGLAGYHF	TGCAGTGCTGGAGGACTAGCGGGGTACCACTTC
TRBV7-2	NA	TRBD1	TRBJ2-5	CASRPHLGQGIGTQYF	TGTGCCAGCAGACCACACCTGGGACAGGGGATTGGGACCCAGTACTTC
TRBV15	NA	TRBD1	TRBJ1-2	CATSREGQPNYGYTF	TGTGCCACCAGCAGAGAGGGACAGCCAAACTATGGCTACACCTTC
TRBV7-6	NA	TRBD2	TRBJ2-1	CASSLEGRLAGGLNEQFF	TGTGCCAGCAGCTTAGAAGGGCGCCTAGCGGGGGGGCTCAATGAGCAGTTCTTC
TRBV18	NA	TRBD1	TRBJ1-2	CASSPFERGRYGYTF	TGTGCCAGCTCACCCTTTGAGAGGGGGCGATATGGCTACACCTTC
TRBV7-2	NA	NA	TRBJ2-1	CASGDNEQFF	TGTGCCAGCGGAGACAATGAGCAGTTCTTC
TRBV7-2	NA	NA	TRBJ2-1	CASSLTGNNEQFF	TGTGCCAGCAGCTTAACAGGCAACAATGAGCAGTTCTTC
TRBV5-4	few	NA	TRBJ1-1	CASSAYLNTEAFF	TGTGCCAGCAGCGCGTACCTTAACACTGAAGCTTTCTTT
TRBV3-1/TRBV3-2	NA	NA	TRBJ2-6	CASSQDPRGGANVLTF	TGTGCCAGCAGCCAAGATCCCAGGGGTGGGGCCAACGTCCTGACTTTC
TRBV7-2	NA	TRBD1	TRBJ1-5	CASSTGTAGNQPQHF	TGTGCCAGCAGTACAGGGACAGCCGGCAATCAGCCCCAGCATTTT
TRBV6-5	once	NA	TRBJ1-1	CASYFTRGTEAFF	TGTGCCAGCTATTTCACCCGGGGGACTGAAGCTTTCTTT
TRBV7-9	NA	TRBD1	TRBJ2-3	CASSLPGTDYTDTQYF	TGTGCCAGCAGCTTACCAGGGACAGACTACACAGATACGCAGTATTTT
TRBV5-1	few	TRBD1	TRBJ2-7	CASSLGQGAEEQYF	TGCGCCAGCAGCTTGGGGCAGGGGGCTGAGGAGCAGTACTTC
TRBV10-3	once	NA	TRBJ2-3	CAISESAADTQYF	TGTGCCATCAGTGAGTCGGCCGCTGATACGCAGTATTTT